These 13 T cell receptor beta chains were sequenced from one sample in a study of blood T cell repertoires in COVID-19. TCRdb keeps only in-frame clones here, not all; method: immunoSEQ multiplex PCR. The table includes 150,000 to 200,000 clones, 76% detected once. The material sequenced was PBMCs or T cells enriched from blood (not recorded which). The receptors were sampled from a woman aged 45-65 years with acute COVID-19.

The V gene is TRBV28, the J gene TRBJ1-4; D remains unclear. This CDR3 has 15 residues. V dropped 2 bases and J dropped 1 base, with 8 bases sitting between them. The V gene's germline CDR1 is MDHEN and CDR2 SYDVKM. CDR3 region: CASSLGQKTNEKLFF. CDR3 bases: TGTGCCAGCAGTTTAGGGCAGAAAACTAATGAAAAACTGTTTTTT.

The V gene is TRBV27, the J gene TRBJ1-5, with unresolved D. Germline V CDR1 and CDR2: MNHEY, SMNVEV (reference sequence). Deletions cut 5 bases from V and 1 base from J, with 6 bases between. There are 13 residues in the CDR3. This CDR3 is CASSPGSNQPQHF. CDR3 DNA: TGTGCCAGCAGTCCCGGGAGCAATCAGCCCCAGCATTTT.

This chain links TRBV19 with TRBJ1-3, with D tentatively TRBD1 (5 bases). Between the trimmed V and J ends, which lost 4 bases and 4 bases, there was a span of 8 bases. CDR3 length: 13 residues. CDR1 and CDR2 from the germline V gene are LNHDA and SQIVND (reference sequence). CDR3 amino acids: CASSTSGGNTIYF. The CDR3, as DNA: TGTGCCAGTAGTACCTCAGGGGGAAACACCATATATTTT.

This rearrangement joins TRBV5-6 to TRBJ1-5; TRBD1 is a possible D gene (6 bases). The CDR3 totals 12 residues. Germline V gene data show CDR1 as SGHDT and CDR2 as YYEEEE. Trimming cost V 4 bases and J 5 bases, with 7 bases left between them. The chain's CDR3 is CASSGQYQPQHF. Written as DNA, the CDR3 is TGTGCCAGCAGCGGACAGTATCAGCCCCAGCATTTT. The whole variable domain, filled in from reference TRBV5-6 and TRBJ1-5, reads DAGVTQSPTHLIKTRGQQVTLRCSPKSGHDTVSWYQQALGQGPQFIFQYYEEEERQRGNFPDRFSGHQFPNYSSELNVNALLLGDSALYLCASSGQYQPQHFGDGTRLSIL.

This clone was seen repeatedly, ten times or more. DNA for the CDR3: TGTGCCAGCAGCGGACTTAATTCACCCCTCCACTTT. Translated: CASSGLNSPLHF. The chain joins TRBV11-2 to TRBJ1-6; D is unresolved. Germline V gives CDR1 SGHAT, CDR2 FQNNGV. The germline V and J ends were trimmed by 5 bases and 6 bases, with 5 bases remaining between them. CDR3 length: 12 residues.

The gene calls are TRBV6-5 and TRBJ2-7; D perhaps matches TRBD2 (6 bases). The germline gives CDR1 MNHEY, CDR2 SVGAGI. The CDR3 sequence is 14 residues long. The V gene lost 8 bases and the J gene lost 3 bases, with 17 bases spanning the gap. The CDR3 protein is CASVSLLGGYEQYV. DNA of the CDR3: TGTGCCAGCGTCTCTTTGTTGGGGGGCTACGAGCAGTACGTC.

This clone was observed once. V and J are TRBV4-3 and TRBJ1-5; D remains ambiguous. Germline V gene sequence: CDR1 LGHNA, CDR2 YSLEER. The CDR3 has 16 residues. Trimming shortened V by 0 bases and J by 0 bases, and 9 bases separated the two germline ends. CDR3: CASSQDVTGSNQPQHF. The CDR3 DNA is TGCGCCAGCAGCCAAGACGTGACGGGTAGCAATCAGCCCCAGCATTTT.

In this sample, this clone turned up many times. The chain employs TRBV5-1 and TRBJ1-1, with a possible D match to TRBD1 (5 bases). V was trimmed by 0 bases and J by 6 bases, leaving 12 bases between them. The germline V gene has CDR1 SGHRS and CDR2 YFSETQ. This CDR3 is 14 amino acids long. The CDR3 DNA reads as TGCGCCAGCAGCTTGGACGGGGGGAGGGCTGAAGCTTTCTTT. It encodes CASSLDGGRAEAFF.

This sequence joins TRBV5-1 and TRBJ2-1; a weak D match, TRBD2 (5 bases). CDR1 SGHRS and CDR2 YFSETQ come from the germline V gene. Trimming left V 5 bases short and J 7 bases short, with 19 bases between. The CDR3 is 15 residues long. The CDR3 bases are TGCGCCAGCAGTCTAGTTCCCGGGGTCAGGAATGAGCAGTTCTTC. It yields the protein CASSLVPGVRNEQFF.

The gene calls are TRBV10-3 and TRBJ1-1; D ambiguous. The CDR3 sequence is 14 residues long. Germline CDR1 ENHRY, CDR2 SYGVKD. V was pared by 2 bases and J by 6 bases, with 13 bases between. Here the CDR3 DNA reads TGTGCCATCAGTGAGATCGGCGGTCGGGCTGAAGCTTTCTTT. This sequence encodes CAISEIGGRAEAFF.

This clone was detected only once. V gene TRBV11-3 combines with J gene TRBJ2-3, with TRBD2 identical over 9 bases. From germline, CDR1 is SGHNT and CDR2 YENEEA. The CDR3 sequence is 15 residues long. V lost 1 base, J lost 2 bases, and 1 base stayed unmatched. Here the CDR3 reads CASSLGGGATDTQYF. CDR3 bases: TGTGCCAGCAGCTTAGGCGGGGGGGCCACAGATACGCAGTATTTT.

V usage is TRBV11-1 and J usage is TRBJ1-2; 8 bases align to TRBD1. CDR1 and CDR2 (germline): SGHAT, FQDESV (reference sequence). The length of the CDR3 is 14 residues. With 5 bases clipped from V and 2 bases from J, the junction kept 4 bases outside the gene matches. This chain's CDR3 is CASSPRTGNYGYTF. The CDR3 bases are TGTGCCAGCAGCCCTCGGACAGGGAACTATGGCTACACCTTC.

This clone was detected only a few times. The V gene is TRBV3-1 (or the pseudogene TRBV3-2), the J gene TRBJ2-3, with D hard to call. The germline V and J ends were trimmed by 0 bases and 5 bases, with 6 bases remaining between them. The germline gives CDR1 LGHDT, CDR2 YNNKEL (reference sequence). The CDR3 loop spans 13 amino acids. The CDR3 is CASSQDFGDTQYF. CDR3 bases: TGTGCCAGCAGCCAAGATTTCGGAGATACGCAGTATTTT.